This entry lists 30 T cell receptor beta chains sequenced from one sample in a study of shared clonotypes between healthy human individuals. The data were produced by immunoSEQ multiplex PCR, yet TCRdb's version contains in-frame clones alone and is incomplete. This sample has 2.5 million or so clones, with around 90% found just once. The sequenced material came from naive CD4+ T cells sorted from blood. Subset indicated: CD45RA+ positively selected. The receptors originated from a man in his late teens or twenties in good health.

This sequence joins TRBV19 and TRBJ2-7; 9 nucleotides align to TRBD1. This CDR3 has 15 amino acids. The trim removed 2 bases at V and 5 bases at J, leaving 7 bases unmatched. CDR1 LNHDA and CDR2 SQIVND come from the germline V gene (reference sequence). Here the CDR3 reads CASSITGTGFHEQYF. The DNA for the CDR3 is TGTGCCAGTAGTATAACCGGGACAGGGTTCCACGAGCAGTACTTC.

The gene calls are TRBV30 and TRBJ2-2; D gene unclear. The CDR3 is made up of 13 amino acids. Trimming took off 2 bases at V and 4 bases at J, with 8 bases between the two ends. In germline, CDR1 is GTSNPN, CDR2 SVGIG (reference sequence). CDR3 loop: CAWSPQSTGELFF. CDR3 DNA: TGTGCCTGGAGTCCCCAAAGCACCGGGGAGCTGTTTTTT. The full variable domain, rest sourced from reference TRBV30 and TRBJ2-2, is SQTIHQWPATLVQPVGSPLSLECTVEGTSNPNLYWYRQAAGRGLQLLFYSVGIGQISSEVPQNLSASRPQDRQFILSSKKLLLSDSGFYLCAWSPQSTGELFFGEGSRLTVL.

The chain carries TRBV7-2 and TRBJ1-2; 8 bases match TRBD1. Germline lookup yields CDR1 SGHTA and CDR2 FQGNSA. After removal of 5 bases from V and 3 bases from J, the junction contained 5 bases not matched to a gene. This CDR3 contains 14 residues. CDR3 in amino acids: CASSGQGGDYGYTF. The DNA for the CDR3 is TGTGCCAGCAGCGGACAGGGTGGCGACTATGGCTACACCTTC.

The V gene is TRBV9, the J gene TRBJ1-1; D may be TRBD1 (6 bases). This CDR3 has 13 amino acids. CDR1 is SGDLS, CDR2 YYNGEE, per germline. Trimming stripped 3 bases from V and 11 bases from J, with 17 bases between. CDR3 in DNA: TGTGCCAGCAGCGAAATCGGACAGCTTGGGGCTTTCTTT. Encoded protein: CASSEIGQLGAFF.

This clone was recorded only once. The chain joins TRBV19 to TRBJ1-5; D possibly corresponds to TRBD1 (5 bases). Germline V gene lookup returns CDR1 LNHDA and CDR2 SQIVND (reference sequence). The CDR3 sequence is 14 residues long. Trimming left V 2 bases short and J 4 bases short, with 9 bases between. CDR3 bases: TGTGCCAGTAGTATACAACAGGCTAATCAGCCCCAGCATTTT. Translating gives CASSIQQANQPQHF. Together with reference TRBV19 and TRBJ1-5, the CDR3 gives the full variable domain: DGGITQSPKYLFRKEGQNVTLSCEQNLNHDAMYWYRQDPGQGLRLIYYSQIVNDFQKGDIAEGYSVSREKKESFPLTVTSAQKNPTAFYLCASSIQQANQPQHFGDGTRLSIL.

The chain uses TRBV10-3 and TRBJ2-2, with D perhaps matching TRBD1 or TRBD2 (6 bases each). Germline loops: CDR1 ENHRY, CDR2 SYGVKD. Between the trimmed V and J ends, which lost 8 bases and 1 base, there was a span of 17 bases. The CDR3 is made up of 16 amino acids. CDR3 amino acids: CAIRPLRGENTGELFF. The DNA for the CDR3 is TGTGCCATCCGTCCCCTGAGGGGGGAGAACACCGGGGAGCTGTTTTTT.

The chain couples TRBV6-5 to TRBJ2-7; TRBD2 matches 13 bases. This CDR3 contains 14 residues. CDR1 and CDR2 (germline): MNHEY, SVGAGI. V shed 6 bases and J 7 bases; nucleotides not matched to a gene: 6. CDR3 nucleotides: TGTGCCAGCAGGGCAGGACTAGCGGGAGTAGAGCAGTACTTC. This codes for CASRAGLAGVEQYF.

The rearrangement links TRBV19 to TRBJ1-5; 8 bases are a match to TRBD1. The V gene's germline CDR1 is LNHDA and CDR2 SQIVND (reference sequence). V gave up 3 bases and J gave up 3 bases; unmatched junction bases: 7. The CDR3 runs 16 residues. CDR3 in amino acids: CASSIQGQGDNQPQHF. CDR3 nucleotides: TGTGCCAGTAGTATCCAAGGACAGGGTGACAATCAGCCCCAGCATTTT.

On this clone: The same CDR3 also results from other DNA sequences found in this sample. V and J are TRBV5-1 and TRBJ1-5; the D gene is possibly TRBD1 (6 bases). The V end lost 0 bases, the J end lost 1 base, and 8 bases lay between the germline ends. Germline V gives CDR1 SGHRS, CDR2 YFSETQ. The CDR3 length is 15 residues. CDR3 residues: CASSLEGGSNQPQHF. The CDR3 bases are TGCGCCAGCAGCTTGGAAGGGGGAAGCAATCAGCCCCAGCATTTT.

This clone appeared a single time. The CDR3 coding sequence is TGTGCCAGCAGCCAGAATGGACAGGGGCTCTTCTTC. This sequence encodes CASSQNGQGLFF. The rearrangement uses TRBV7-9 and TRBJ2-1; 9 nucleotides align to TRBD1. The CDR3 loop spans 12 amino acids. V trimming: 5 bases; J trimming: 16 bases; junction bases outside the gene matches: 9. The germline CDR1 and CDR2 sequences are SEHNR and FQNEAQ (reference sequence).

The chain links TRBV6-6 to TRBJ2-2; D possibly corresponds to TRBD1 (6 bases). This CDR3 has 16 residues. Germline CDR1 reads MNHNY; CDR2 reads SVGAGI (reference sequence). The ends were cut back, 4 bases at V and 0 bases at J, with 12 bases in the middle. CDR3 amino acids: CASSSSDRSNTGELFF. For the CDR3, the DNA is TGTGCCAGCAGTTCCTCTGACAGGTCGAACACCGGGGAGCTGTTTTTT.

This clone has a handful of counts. DNA for the CDR3: TGCAGTGCTAGAGATAGGGGGGCCCTCCACTTT. Encoded protein: CSARDRGALHF. The V gene is TRBV20-1, the J gene TRBJ1-6; D possibly corresponds to TRBD1 (6 bases). The ends were cut back, 0 bases at V and 14 bases at J, with 8 bases in the middle. Germline V gives CDR1 DFQATT, CDR2 SNEGSKA (reference sequence). This CDR3 is built from 11 residues.

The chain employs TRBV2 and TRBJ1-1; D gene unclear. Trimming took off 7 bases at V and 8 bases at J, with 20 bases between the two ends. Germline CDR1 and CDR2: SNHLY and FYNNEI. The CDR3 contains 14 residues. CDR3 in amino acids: CASKVVTQMVEAFF. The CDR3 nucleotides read TGTGCCAGCAAAGTGGTCACCCAGATGGTAGAAGCTTTCTTT.

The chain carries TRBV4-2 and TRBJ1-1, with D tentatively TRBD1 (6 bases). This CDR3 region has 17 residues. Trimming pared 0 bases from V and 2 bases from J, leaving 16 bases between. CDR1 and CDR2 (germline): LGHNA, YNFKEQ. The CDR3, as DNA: TGTGCCAGCAGCCAAGAGTCTCACAGGGCTACTAACACTGAAGCTTTCTTT. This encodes CASSQESHRATNTEAFF.

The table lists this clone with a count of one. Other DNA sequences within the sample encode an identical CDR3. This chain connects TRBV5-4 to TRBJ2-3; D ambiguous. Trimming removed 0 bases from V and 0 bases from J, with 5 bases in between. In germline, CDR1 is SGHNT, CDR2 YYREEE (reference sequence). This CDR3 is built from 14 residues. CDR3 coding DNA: TGTGCCAGCAGCTTGGGGCCTAGCACAGATACGCAGTATTTT. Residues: CASSLGPSTDTQYF. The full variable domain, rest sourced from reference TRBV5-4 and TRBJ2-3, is ETGVTQSPTHLIKTRGQQVTLRCSSQSGHNTVSWYQQALGQGPQFIFQYYREEENGRGNFPPRFSGLQFPNYSSELNVNALELDDSALYLCASSLGPSTDTQYFGPGTRLTVL.

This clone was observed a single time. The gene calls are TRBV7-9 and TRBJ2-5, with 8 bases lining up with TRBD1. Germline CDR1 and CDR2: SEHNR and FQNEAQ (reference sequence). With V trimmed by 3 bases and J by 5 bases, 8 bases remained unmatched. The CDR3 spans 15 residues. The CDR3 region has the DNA TGTGCCAGCAGCTTTTCGGCAGGGGGCAGGGAGACCCAGTACTTC. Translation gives CASSFSAGGRETQYF.

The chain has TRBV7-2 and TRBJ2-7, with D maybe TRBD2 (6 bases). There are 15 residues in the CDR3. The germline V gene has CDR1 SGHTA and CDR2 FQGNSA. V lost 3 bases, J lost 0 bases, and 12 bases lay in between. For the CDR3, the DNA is TGTGCCAGCAGCTTGATCACGGGGGTCTCCTACGAGCAGTACTTC. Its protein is CASSLITGVSYEQYF. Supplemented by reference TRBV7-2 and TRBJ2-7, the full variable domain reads GAGVSQSPSNKVTEKGKDVELRCDPISGHTALYWYRQSLGQGLEFLIYFQGNSAPDKSGLPSDRFSAERTGGSVSTLTIQRTQQEDSAVYLCASSLITGVSYEQYFGPGTRLTVT.

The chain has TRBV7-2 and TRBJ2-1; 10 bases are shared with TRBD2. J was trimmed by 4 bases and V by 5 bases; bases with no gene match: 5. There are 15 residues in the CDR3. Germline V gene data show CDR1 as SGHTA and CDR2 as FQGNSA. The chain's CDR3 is CASSKTSGSYNEQFF. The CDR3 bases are TGTGCCAGCAGCAAGACTAGCGGGTCTTACAATGAGCAGTTCTTC.

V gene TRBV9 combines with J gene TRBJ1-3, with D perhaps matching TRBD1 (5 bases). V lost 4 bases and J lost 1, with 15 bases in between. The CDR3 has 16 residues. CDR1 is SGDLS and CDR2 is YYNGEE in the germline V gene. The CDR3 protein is CASSLRGVPSGNTIYF. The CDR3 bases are TGTGCCAGCAGCCTTCGGGGGGTTCCGTCTGGAAACACCATATATTTT. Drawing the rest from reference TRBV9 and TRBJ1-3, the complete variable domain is DSGVTQTPKHLITATGQRVTLRCSPRSGDLSVYWYQQSLDQGLQFLIQYYNGEERAKGNILERFSAQQFPDLHSELNLSSLELGDSALYFCASSLRGVPSGNTIYFGEGSWLTVV.

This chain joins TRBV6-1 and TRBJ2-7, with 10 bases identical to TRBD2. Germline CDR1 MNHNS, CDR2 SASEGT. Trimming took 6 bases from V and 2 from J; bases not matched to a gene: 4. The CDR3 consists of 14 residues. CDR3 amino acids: CASRRTSGPYEQYF. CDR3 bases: TGTGCCAGCAGACGGACTAGCGGACCCTACGAGCAGTACTTC.

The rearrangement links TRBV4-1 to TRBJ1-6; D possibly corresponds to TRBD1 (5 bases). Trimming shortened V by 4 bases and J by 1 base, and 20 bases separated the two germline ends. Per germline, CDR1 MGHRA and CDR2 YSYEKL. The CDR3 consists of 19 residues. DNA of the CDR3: TGCGCCAGCAGCCTTGCAGGGAGGAGGGGAGCGTCCTATAATTCACCCCTCCACTTT. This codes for CASSLAGRRGASYNSPLHF.

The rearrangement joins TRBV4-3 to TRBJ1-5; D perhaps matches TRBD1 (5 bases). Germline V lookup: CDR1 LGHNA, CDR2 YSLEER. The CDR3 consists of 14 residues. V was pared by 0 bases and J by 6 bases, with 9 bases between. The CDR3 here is CASSQDGGTQPQHF. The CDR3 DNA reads TGCGCCAGCAGCCAAGACGGAGGGACTCAGCCCCAGCATTTT.

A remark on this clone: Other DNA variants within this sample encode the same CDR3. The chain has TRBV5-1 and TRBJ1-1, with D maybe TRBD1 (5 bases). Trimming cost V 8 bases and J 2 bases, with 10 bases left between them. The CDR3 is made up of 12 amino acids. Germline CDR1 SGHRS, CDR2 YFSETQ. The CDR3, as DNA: TGCGCCAGTTCAAGGGGAAACACTGAAGCTTTCTTT. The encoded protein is CASSRGNTEAFF.

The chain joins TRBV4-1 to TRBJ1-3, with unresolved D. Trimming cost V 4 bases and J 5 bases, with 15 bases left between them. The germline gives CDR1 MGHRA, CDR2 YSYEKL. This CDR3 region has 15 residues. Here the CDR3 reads CASSPSTDKRNTIYF. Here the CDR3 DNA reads TGCGCCAGCAGCCCTAGCACAGACAAAAGAAACACCATATATTTT.

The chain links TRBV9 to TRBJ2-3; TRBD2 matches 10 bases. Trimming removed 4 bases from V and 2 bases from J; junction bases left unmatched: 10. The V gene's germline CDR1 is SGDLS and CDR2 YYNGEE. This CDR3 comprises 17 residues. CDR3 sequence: CASSPQTSGWSTDTQYF. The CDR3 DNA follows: TGTGCCAGCAGCCCCCAGACTAGCGGGTGGTCCACAGATACGCAGTATTTT.

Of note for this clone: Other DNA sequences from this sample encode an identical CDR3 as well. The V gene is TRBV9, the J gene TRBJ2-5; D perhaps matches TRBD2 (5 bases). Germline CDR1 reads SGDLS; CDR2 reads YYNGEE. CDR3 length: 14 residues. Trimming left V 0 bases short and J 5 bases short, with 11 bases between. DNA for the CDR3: TGTGCCAGCAGCGTAGCGACGGGCGGGGAGACCCAGTACTTC. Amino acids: CASSVATGGETQYF. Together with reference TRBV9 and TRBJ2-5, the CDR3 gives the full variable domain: DSGVTQTPKHLITATGQRVTLRCSPRSGDLSVYWYQQSLDQGLQFLIQYYNGEERAKGNILERFSAQQFPDLHSELNLSSLELGDSALYFCASSVATGGETQYFGPGTRLLVL.

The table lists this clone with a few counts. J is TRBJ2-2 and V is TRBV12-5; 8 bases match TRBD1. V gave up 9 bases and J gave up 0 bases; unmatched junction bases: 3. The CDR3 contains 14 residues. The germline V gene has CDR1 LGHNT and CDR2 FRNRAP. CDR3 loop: CASGGQANTGELFF. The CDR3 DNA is TGTGCTAGCGGGGGACAGGCGAACACCGGGGAGCTGTTTTTT. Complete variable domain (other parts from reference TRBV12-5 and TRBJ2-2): DARVTQTPRHKVTEMGQEVTMRCQPILGHNTVFWYRQTMMQGLELLAYFRNRAPLDDSGMPKDRFSAEMPDATLATLKIQPSEPRDSAVYFCASGGQANTGELFFGEGSRLTVL.

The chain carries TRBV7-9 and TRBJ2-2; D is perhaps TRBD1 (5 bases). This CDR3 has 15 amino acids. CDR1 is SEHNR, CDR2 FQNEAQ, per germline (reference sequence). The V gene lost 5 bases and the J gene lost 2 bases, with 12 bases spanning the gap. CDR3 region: CASSDLRENTGELFF. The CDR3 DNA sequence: TGTGCCAGCAGCGACCTCAGGGAAAACACCGGGGAGCTGTTTTTT. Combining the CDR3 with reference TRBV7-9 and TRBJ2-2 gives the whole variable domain DTGVSQNPRHKITKRGQNVTFRCDPISEHNRLYWYRQTLGQGPEFLTYFQNEAQLEKSRLLSDRFSAERPKGSFSTLEIQRTEQGDSAMYLCASSDLRENTGELFFGEGSRLTVL.

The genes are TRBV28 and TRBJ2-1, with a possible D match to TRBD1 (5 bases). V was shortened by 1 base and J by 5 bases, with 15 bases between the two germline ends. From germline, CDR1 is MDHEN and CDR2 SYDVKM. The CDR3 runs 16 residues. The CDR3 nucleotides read TGTGCCAGCAGTTTATTATTTGGGCAGGGCCACAATGAGCAGTTCTTC. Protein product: CASSLLFGQGHNEQFF.

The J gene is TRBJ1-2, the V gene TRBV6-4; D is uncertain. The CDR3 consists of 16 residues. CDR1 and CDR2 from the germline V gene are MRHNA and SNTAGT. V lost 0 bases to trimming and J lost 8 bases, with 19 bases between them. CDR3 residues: CASSDSSIIRVRGYTF. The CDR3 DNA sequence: TGTGCCAGCAGTGACTCGAGCATAATAAGGGTTCGGGGCTACACCTTC.